Listed below are T cell receptor beta chains from one sample, sequenced in a study of preoperative IRX-2 immunotherapy in early breast cancer. Generated by immunoSEQ multiplex PCR, the TCRdb table keeps only in-frame clones and is missing some. Of around 34,000 clones listed, roughly 95% are singletons. Sample acquisition took place from a patient treated with IRX-2 immunotherapy. The source is a human donor with breast cancer. The CDR3 runs from the conserved cysteine through the conserved F or W. D genes are given only for firm matches. Not all rows give a size; the values are once, few, many and, for expanded clones, a class.

clone_size,j_call,d_call,v_call,cdr3_aa,cdr3_nt
NA,TRBJ1-1,NA,TRBV6-5,CASSYLGAGNTEAFF,TGTGCCAGCAGTTACCTGGGGGCTGGGAACACTGAAGCTTTCTTT
NA,TRBJ1-1,NA,TRBV5-4,CASSLVSGNTEAFF,TGTGCCAGCAGCTTGGTTTCGGGGAACACTGAAGCTTTCTTT
NA,TRBJ1-5,NA,TRBV18,CATPFQPQHF,TGTGCCACCCCGTTTCAGCCCCAGCATTTT
NA,TRBJ2-7,TRBD1,TRBV15,CATSKDQGAPYEQYF,TGTGCCACCAGCAAGGATCAGGGGGCCCCCTACGAGCAGTACTTC
NA,TRBJ1-1,NA,TRBV5-4,CASSFPGNTEAFF,TGTGCCAGCAGCTTCCCGGGGAACACTGAAGCTTTCTTT
once,TRBJ2-7,TRBD2,TRBV28,CASSLWTSGRRGEQYF,TGTGCCAGCAGTTTATGGACTAGCGGGAGAAGGGGCGAGCAGTACTTC
once,TRBJ2-7,TRBD1,TRBV6-5,CASSYMDRGSYEQYF,TGTGCCAGCAGTTATATGGACAGGGGATCCTACGAGCAGTACTTC
NA,TRBJ2-7,NA,TRBV6-1,CASSEAIHEQYF,TGTGCCAGCAGTGAAGCGATTCACGAGCAGTACTTC
NA,TRBJ2-5,TRBD1,TRBV7-2,CASSSTGLLETQYF,TGTGCCAGCAGCTCGACAGGGTTATTGGAGACCCAGTACTTC
NA,TRBJ2-3,TRBD1,TRBV4-1,CASSQDRTGTWDTQYF,TGCGCCAGCAGCCAAGACCGGACAGGGACGTGGGATACGCAGTATTTT
NA,TRBJ2-2,NA,TRBV6-1,CASSFGINTGELFF,TGTGCCAGCAGTTTCGGTATAAACACCGGGGAGCTGTTTTTT
NA,TRBJ2-3,NA,TRBV9,CASSVMARTSTDTQYF,TGTGCCAGCAGCGTAATGGCGAGAACTAGCACAGATACGCAGTATTTT
NA,TRBJ2-6,TRBD2,TRBV28,CASTPGGNGANVLTF,TGTGCCAGCACCCCGGGGGGGAACGGGGCCAACGTCCTGACTTTC
NA,TRBJ2-2,NA,TRBV2,CASREGGGTGELFF,TGTGCCAGCAGGGAGGGGGGTGGCACCGGGGAGCTGTTTTTT
NA,TRBJ2-7,NA,TRBV6-1,CASSELRDVYYEQYF,TGTGCCAGCAGTGAACTTCGGGACGTTTACTACGAGCAGTACTTC
NA,TRBJ2-1,TRBD2,TRBV7-3,CASSLTLPSGYNEQFF,TGTGCCAGCAGCTTAACGTTACCTAGCGGGTACAATGAGCAGTTCTTC